This entry is about one T cell receptor (beta chain). Original methodology: Amplification with reference gene primers provided the estimates of nucleated cell counts. TCRdb keeps only in-frame clones here, not all; method: immunoSEQ multiplex PCR. That table furnishes V, J and clone size, whereas the DNA furnished D and trimming. The repertoire holds some 43,000 clones, with around 80% as singletons. The sample originates from a study of blood T cell repertoires in COVID-19. Across the whole study: Spain, Italy and the United States supplied samples that represented acute and convalescent COVID-19. T cells, B-cell-depleted T cells, or PBMCs provided the cDNA or gDNA that served as material.

The CDR3 is made up of 13 amino acids. Germline V gene data show CDR1 as MNHEY and CDR2 as SVGAGI. V was shortened by 6 bases and J by 1 base, with 9 bases between the two germline ends. Specimen: peripheral blood. The source of this sequence is a man aged 40-49 years with active or convalescent COVID-19. The chain links TRBV6-5 to TRBJ1-1; D unclear. CDR3 sequence reads: CASSQRPNTEAFF. CDR3 bases: TGTGCCAGCAGCCAGAGGCCGAACACTGAAGCTTTCTTT.